This TCR beta chain is drawn from a study of cytomegalovirus exposure and HLA in healthy donors. Study-wide findings and caveats: Reports credit the classifier with highly specific, highly sensitive diagnosis of cytomegalovirus status. The authors listed roughly 150 TCR beta chains as cytomegalovirus-associated. Rarity characterized most TCR sequences, yet some public TCRs appeared in many donors. Specificity of a few CMV-associated chains for CMV antigens was verified in vitro.

In germline, CDR1 is MNHEY, CDR2 SVGAGI. The V segment lost 6 bases and the J segment 3 bases; nucleotides outside the gene matches: 4. This CDR3 is built from 15 residues. The method was immunoSEQ multiplex PCR; TCRdb's version includes in-frame clones alone and lacks a portion of them. The data contain more than 200,000 clones, about 90% of them singletons. As regards this clone: Its antigen is as yet unknown.

The J gene is TRBJ2-2, the V gene TRBV6-5; 10 bases line up with TRBD1. The material sequenced was PBMCs. The origin of this receptor is a woman in her 30s in good health and CMV-seronegative. CDR3 DNA sequence: TGTGCCAGCAGCCAGGACAGGGGGTACACCGGGGAGCTGTTTTTT. It translates to CASSQDRGYTGELFF.